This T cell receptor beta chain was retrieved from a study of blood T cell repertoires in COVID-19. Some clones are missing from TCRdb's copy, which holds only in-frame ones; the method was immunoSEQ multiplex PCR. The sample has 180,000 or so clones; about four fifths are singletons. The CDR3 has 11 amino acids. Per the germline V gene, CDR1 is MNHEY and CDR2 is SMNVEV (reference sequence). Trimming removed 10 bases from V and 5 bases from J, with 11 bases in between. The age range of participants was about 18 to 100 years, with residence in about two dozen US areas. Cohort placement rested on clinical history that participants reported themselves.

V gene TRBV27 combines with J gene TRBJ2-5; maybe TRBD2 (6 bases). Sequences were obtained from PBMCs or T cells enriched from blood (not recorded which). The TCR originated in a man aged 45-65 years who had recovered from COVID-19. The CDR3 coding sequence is TGTGCCACGCAGGAGGGGGAGACCCAGTACTTC. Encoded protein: CATQEGETQYF.